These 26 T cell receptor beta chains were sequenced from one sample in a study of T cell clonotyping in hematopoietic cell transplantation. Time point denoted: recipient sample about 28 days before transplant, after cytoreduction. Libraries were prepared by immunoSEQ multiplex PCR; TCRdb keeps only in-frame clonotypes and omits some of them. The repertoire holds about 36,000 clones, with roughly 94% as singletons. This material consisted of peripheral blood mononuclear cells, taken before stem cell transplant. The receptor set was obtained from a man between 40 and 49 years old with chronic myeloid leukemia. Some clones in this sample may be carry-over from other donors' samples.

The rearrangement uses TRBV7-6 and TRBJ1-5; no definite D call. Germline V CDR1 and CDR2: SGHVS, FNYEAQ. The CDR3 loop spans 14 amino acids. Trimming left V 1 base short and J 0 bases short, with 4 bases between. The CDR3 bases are TGTGCCAGCAGCTTAGATTTTAGCAATCAGCCCCAGCATTTT. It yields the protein CASSLDFSNQPQHF.

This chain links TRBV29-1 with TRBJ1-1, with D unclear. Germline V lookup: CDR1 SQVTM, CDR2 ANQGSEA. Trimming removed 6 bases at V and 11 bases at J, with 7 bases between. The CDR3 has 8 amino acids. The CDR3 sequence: CSVNGAFF. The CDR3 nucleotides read TGCAGCGTAAACGGGGCTTTCTTT.

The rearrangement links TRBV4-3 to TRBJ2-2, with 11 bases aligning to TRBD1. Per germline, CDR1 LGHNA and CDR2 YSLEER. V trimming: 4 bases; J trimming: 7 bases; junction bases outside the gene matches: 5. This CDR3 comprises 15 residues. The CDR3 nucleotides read TGCGCCAGCAGCCGTGGACAGGGGGCCATCGGGGAGCTGTTTTTT. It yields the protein CASSRGQGAIGELFF.

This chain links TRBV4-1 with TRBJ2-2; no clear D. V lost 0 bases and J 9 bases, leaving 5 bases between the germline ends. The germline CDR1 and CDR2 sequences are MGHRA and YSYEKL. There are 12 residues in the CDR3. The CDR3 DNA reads TGCGCCAGCAGCCAAGATTTGAGGGAGCTGTTTTTT. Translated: CASSQDLRELFF.

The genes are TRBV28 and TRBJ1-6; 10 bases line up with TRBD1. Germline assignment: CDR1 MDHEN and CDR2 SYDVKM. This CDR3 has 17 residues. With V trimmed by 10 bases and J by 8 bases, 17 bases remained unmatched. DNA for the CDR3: TGTGCCATACAATCCGGGACAGGGGTTTCGGGGGATTCACCCCTCCACTTT. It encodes CAIQSGTGVSGDSPLHF.

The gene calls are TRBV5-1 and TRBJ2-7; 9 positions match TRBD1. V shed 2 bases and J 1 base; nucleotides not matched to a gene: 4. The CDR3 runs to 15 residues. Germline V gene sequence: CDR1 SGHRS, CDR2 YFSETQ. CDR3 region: CASSFGGTGSYEQYF. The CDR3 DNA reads TGCGCCAGCAGCTTTGGTGGGACAGGGTCCTACGAGCAGTACTTC.

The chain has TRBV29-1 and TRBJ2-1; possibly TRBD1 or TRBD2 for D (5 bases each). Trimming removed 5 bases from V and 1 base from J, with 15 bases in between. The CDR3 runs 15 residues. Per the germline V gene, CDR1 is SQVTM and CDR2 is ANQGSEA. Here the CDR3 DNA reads TGCAGCGTTTCCCTTCGAGAGGGGTCCTACAATGAGCAGTTCTTC. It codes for CSVSLREGSYNEQFF.

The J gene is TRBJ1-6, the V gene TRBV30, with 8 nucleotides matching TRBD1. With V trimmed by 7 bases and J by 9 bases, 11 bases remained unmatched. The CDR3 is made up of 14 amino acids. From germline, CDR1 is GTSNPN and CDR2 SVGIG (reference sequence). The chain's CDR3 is CAFGGQGQSSPLHF. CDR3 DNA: TGTGCCTTTGGAGGACAGGGTCAGTCTTCACCCCTCCACTTT.

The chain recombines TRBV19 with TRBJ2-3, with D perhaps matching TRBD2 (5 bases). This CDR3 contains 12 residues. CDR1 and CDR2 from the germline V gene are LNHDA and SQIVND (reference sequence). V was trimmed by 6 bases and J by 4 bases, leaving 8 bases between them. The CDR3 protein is CASRLDADTQYF. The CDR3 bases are TGTGCCAGTAGACTAGACGCAGATACGCAGTATTTT.

Written as DNA, the CDR3 is TGTGCCAGCAGCGGGAGGACAGGGAACGGGGAGCTGTTTTTT. This encodes CASSGRTGNGELFF. V usage is TRBV11-3 and J usage is TRBJ2-2; 8 bases map to TRBD1. The CDR3 is made up of 14 amino acids. Unmatched junction bases numbered 6, after V lost 5 bases and J lost 7 bases. CDR1 is SGHNT and CDR2 is YENEEA in the germline V gene.

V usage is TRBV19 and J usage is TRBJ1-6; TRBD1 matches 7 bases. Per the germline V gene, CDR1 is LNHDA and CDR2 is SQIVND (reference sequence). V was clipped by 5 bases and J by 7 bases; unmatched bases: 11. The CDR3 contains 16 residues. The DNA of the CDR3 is TGTGCCAGTAGTTTCGAGGGGGCGTCGTGGAATTCACCCCTCCACTTT. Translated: CASSFEGASWNSPLHF.

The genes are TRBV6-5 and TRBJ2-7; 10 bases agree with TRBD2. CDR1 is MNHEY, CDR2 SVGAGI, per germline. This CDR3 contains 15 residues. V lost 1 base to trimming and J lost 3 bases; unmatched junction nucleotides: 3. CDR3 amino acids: CASSYYSSGGYEQYF. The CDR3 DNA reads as TGTGCCAGCAGTTACTATTCTAGCGGGGGCTACGAGCAGTACTTC.

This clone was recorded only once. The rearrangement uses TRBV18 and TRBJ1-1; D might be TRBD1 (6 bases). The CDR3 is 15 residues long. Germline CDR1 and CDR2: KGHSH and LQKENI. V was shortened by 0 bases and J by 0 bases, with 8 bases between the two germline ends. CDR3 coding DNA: TGTGCCAGCTCACCACCGCACAGGGTGAACACTGAAGCTTTCTTT. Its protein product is CASSPPHRVNTEAFF.

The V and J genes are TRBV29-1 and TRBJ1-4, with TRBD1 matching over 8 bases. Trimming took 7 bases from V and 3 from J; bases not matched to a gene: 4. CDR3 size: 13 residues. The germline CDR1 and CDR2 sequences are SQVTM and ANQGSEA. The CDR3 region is CSARGQANEKLFF. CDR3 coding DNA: TGCAGCGCGCGGGGACAGGCTAATGAAAAACTGTTTTTT.

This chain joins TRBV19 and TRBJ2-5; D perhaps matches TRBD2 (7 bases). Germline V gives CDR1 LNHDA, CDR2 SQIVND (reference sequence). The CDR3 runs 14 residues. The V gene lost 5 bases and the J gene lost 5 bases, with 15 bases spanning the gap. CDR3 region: CASSSLQGGETQYF. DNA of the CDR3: TGTGCCAGTAGTTCGTTACAGGGAGGGGAGACCCAGTACTTC.

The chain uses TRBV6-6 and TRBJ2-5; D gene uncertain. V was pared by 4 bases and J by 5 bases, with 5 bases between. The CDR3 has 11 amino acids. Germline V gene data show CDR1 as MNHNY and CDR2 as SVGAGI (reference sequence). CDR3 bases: TGTGCCAGCAGTTCTCGGGAGACCCAGTACTTC. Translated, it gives CASSSRETQYF.

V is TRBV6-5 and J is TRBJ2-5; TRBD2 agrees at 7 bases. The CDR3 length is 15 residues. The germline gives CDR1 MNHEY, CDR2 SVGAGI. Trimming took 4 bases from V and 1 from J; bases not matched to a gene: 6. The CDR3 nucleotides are TGTGCCAGCAGTTCCCTAGCGGCAAGCCAAGAGACCCAGTACTTC. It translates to CASSSLAASQETQYF.

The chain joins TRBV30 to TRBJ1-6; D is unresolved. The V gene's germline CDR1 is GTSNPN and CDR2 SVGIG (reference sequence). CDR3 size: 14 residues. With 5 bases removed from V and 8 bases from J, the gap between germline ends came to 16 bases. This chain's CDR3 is CAWGSGSGYSPLHF. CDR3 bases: TGTGCCTGGGGAAGTGGTAGTGGATATTCACCCCTCCACTTT.

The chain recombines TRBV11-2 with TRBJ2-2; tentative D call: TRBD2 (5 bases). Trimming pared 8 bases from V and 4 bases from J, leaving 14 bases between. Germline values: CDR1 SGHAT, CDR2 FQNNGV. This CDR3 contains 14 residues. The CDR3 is CASRDERSTGELFF. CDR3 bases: TGTGCCAGCCGTGATGAGCGGTCCACCGGGGAGCTGTTTTTT.

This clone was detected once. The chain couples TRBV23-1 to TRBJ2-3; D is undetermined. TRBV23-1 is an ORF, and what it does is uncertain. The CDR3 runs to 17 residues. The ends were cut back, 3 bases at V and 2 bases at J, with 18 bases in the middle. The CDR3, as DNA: TGCGCCAGCAGTCATTCTCCCCCCTTGGATGACACAGATACGCAGTATTTT. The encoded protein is CASSHSPPLDDTDTQYF.

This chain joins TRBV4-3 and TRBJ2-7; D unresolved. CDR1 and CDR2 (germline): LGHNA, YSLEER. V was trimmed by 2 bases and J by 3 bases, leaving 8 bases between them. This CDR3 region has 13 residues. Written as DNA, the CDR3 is TGCGCCAGCAGCCAATTTAAAAACTACGAGCAGTACTTC. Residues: CASSQFKNYEQYF.

CDR3 in DNA: TGCGCCAGCAGTGAGTCGTGGAGGGGGCCGCGCTATGGCTACACCTTC. Its translation: CASSESWRGPRYGYTF. This rearrangement joins TRBV10-1 to TRBJ1-2, with 7 bases aligning to TRBD1. Unmatched junction bases numbered 8, after V lost 0 bases and J lost 4 bases. CDR1 is WNHNN, CDR2 SYGVQD, per germline (reference sequence). CDR3 length: 16 amino acids.

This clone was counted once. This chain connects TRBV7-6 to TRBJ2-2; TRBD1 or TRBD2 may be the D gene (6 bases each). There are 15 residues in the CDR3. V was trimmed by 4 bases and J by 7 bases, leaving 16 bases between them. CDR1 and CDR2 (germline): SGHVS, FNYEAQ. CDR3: CASSSPWGAGGELFF. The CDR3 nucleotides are TGTGCCAGCAGCTCCCCCTGGGGGGCCGGCGGGGAGCTGTTTTTT.

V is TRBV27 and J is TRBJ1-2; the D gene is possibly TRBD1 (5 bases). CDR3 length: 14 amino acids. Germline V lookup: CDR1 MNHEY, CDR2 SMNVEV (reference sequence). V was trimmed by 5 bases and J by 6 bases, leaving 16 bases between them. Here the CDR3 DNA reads TGTGCCAGCAGTACCCAGGGTGCGGCCCATGGCTACACCTTC. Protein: CASSTQGAAHGYTF.

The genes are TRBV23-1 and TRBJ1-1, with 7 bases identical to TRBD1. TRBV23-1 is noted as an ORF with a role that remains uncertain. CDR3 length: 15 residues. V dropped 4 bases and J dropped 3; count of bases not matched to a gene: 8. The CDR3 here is CASSRYRGWYTEAFF. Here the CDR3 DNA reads TGCGCCAGCAGTCGGTACAGGGGCTGGTACACTGAAGCTTTCTTT.

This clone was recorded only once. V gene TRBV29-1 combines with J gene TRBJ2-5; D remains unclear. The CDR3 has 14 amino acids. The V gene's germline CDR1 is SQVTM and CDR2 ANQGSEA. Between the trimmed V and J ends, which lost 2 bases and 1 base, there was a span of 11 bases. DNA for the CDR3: TGCAGCGTTGAATTTGGAGCATTCCAAGAGACCCAGTACTTC. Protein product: CSVEFGAFQETQYF.